This TCR beta chain was identified during a study of blood T cell repertoires in COVID-19. The wider study: Italy, Spain and the United States were the sources of the convalescent and acute COVID-19 samples. Nucleic acid was either cDNA or gDNA, and it came from T cells, B-cell-depleted T cells, or PBMCs.

The CDR3 has 14 residues. V was trimmed by 5 bases and J by 8 bases, leaving 18 bases between them. Germline V lookup: CDR1 LNHDA, CDR2 SQIVND (reference sequence). Methods used by the authors: Nucleated cell number was recorded as an estimate derived from reference gene primer amplification. Sequenced by immunoSEQ multiplex PCR; TCRdb stores in-frame clones only, minus some. For V, J and clone size, that table is used; D and trimming come from the DNA. The data contain over 11,000 clones, roughly 91% of them singletons. The receptor was derived from a human donor in a cohort sampled during active COVID-19. The sequencing sample was made of peripheral blood. The gene calls are TRBV19 and TRBJ1-2; D may be TRBD1 (6 bases). The chain's CDR3 is CASSAGGQGRGYTF. CDR3 nucleotide sequence: TGTGCCAGTAGTGCGGGGGGGCAGGGCAGAGGCTACACCTTC.